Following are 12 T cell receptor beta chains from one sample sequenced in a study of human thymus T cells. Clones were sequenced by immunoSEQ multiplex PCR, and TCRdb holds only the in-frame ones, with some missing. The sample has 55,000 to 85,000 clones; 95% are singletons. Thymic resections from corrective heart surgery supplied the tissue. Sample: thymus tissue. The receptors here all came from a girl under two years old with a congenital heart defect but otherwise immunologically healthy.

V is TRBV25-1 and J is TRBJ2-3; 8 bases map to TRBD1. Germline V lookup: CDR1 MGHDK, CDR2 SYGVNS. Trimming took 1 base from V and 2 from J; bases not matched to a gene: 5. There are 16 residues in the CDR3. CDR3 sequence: CASSELWDRSTDTQYF. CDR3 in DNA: TGTGCCAGCAGTGAATTGTGGGACAGGTCCACAGATACGCAGTATTTT.

This chain's CDR3 is CASSCYYGASYEQYF. The CDR3 DNA reads TGTGCCAGCAGCTGTTATTACGGAGCCTCCTACGAGCAGTACTTC. This chain joins TRBV5-6 and TRBJ2-7, with D uncertain. The CDR3 is 15 amino acids. V was trimmed by 3 bases and J by 0 bases, leaving 13 bases between them. CDR1 SGHDT and CDR2 YYEEEE come from the germline V gene.

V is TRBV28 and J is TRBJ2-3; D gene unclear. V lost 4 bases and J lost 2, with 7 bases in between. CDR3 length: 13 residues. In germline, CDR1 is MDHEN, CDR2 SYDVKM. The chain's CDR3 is CASSYEYTDTQYF. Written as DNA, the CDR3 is TGTGCCAGCAGTTATGAGTACACAGATACGCAGTATTTT.

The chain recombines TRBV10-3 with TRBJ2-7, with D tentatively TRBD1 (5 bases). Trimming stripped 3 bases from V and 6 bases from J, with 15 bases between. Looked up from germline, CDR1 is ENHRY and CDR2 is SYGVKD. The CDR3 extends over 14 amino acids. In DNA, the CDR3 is TGTGCCATCAGTGACGGGCAGGGCCTTCTCGAGCAGTACTTC. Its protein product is CAISDGQGLLEQYF.

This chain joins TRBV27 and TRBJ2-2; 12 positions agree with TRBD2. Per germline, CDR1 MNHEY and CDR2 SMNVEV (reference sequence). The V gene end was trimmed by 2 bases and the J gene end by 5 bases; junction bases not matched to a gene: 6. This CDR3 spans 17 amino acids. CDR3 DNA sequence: TGTGCCAGCAGTTTACTAGCGGGAGGGCCGGTGACCGGGGAGCTGTTTTTT. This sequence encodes CASSLLAGGPVTGELFF.

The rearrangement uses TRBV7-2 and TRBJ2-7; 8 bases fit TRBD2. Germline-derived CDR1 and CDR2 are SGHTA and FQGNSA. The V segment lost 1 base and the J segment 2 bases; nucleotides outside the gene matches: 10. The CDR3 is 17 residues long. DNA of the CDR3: TGTGCCAGCAGCTTAGGGAGAAGCGGGAGCCGCACCTACGAGCAGTACTTC. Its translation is CASSLGRSGSRTYEQYF. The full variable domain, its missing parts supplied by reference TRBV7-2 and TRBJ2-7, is GAGVSQSPSNKVTEKGKDVELRCDPISGHTALYWYRQSLGQGLEFLIYFQGNSAPDKSGLPSDRFSAERTGGSVSTLTIQRTQQEDSAVYLCASSLGRSGSRTYEQYFGPGTRLTVT.

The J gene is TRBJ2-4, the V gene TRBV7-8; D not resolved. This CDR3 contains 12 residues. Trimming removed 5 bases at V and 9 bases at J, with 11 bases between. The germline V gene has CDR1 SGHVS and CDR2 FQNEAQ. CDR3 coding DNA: TGTGCCAGCAGCCTTTTATTAGGCATTCAGTACTTC. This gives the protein CASSLLLGIQYF.

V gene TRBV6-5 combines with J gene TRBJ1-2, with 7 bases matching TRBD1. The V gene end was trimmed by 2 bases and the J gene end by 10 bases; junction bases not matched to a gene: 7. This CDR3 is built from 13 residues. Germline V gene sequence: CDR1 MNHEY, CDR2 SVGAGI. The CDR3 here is CASSYDREHPYTF. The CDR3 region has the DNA TGTGCCAGCAGTTACGACAGGGAACACCCCTACACCTTC.

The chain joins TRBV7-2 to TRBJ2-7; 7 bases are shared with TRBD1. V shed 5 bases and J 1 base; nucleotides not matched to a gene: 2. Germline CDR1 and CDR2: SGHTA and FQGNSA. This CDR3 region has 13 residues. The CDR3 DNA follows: TGTGCCAGCAGCACACAGGGGTCCTACGAGCAGTACTTC. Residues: CASSTQGSYEQYF.

CDR3 sequence (DNA): TGTGCCAGCAGCGTCGGGAGATACGAGCAGTACTTC. Amino acid sequence: CASSVGRYEQYF. The genes are TRBV7-9 and TRBJ2-7; D may be TRBD2 (6 bases). This CDR3 has 12 residues. Trimming took off 5 bases at V and 4 bases at J, with 9 bases between the two ends. Germline V gene data show CDR1 as SEHNR and CDR2 as FQNEAQ (reference sequence).

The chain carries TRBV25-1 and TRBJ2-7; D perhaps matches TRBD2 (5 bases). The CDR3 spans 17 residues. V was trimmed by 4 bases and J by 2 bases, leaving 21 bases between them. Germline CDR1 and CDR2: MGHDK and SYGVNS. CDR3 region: CASSGSSRGNETYEQYF. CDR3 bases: TGTGCCAGCAGTGGCTCCTCCCGAGGGAATGAGACCTACGAGCAGTACTTC.

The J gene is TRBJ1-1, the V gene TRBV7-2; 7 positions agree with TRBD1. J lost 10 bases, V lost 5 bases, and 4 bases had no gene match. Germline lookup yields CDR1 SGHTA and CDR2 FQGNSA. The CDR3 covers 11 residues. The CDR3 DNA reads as TGTGCCAGCAGCCCCCCAGGGGGAGCTTTCTTT. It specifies CASSPPGGAFF.